Sequencing of this T cell receptor (beta chain) was carried out in a study of blood T cell repertoires in COVID-19 (TCRdb year 2020). With regard to the full study: Samples covering the acute and convalescent phases of COVID-19 were provided by collaborators in the United States, Italy and Spain. The material from the prospective study consisted of cDNA or gDNA derived from T cells, B-cell-depleted T cells, or PBMCs. Where HLA class I and class II types were available, the types were taken from metadata supplied by the sample provider, not from assay-based typing. The repertoires were released in a freely available public database intended as a resource for research on the immune response to SARS-CoV-2. The samples were drawn from the first 160 participants of the ongoing ImmuneRACE study and from 1,254 subjects provided by 6 global collaborators. Subjects who had been exposed to COVID-19, were actively infected with it, or had recovered from it provided the deeply sampled blood TCRbeta repertoires that made up the dataset. The sample metadata nearly always contained a de-identified subject ID, COVID-19 status, age in years and sex. What the work shows at the level of the full study, not this receptor alone: The quantity of clinical and demographic metadata differed by source and by participant and was supplied without curation.

The immunoSEQ Assay, a bias-controlled multiplex PCR, was used to amplify TCRbeta CDR3 regions from genomic DNA. Processing in the source paper ran as follows. Nucleated cell counts per sample were estimated from amplification of reference gene primers within the assay. To quantify the absolute abundance of each unique TCRbeta CDR3 rearrangement, sequence reads were collapsed and filtered. Productive Simpson clonality was computed per sample as the square root of Simpson's diversity index over productive rearrangements. TCRdb holds this immuneACCESS table with in-frame rearrangements only. Some clones are missing; in checked studies, unresolved V genes explain under half, and the rest has no known cause. V, J and clone size are those of that table, while D and trimming were read from the DNA. The table for this sample lists roughly 230,000 clones; about 91% of them were counted only once. Around 4.6% of the sample is in the top ten clones.

As concerns this clone: What antigen it recognizes has not been identified. No much larger clonotype is one base removed from it; base qualities were not supplied.

Samples from volunteer blood donors who had recovered from COVID-19 were contributed by a second Seattle source. Each collaborating institution followed its own protocols to collect whole blood in K2EDTA tubes. Collaborator samples were shipped for TCRbeta analysis as frozen whole blood, isolated PBMCs, or DNA extracted from either sample type. The germline V gene (reference sequence) sets CDR1 to SEHNR and CDR2 to FQNEAQ. V loses 0 bases, J loses 6 bases, and the germline ends lie 7 bases apart. Inclusive of the bounding cysteine and phenylalanine, the CDR3 is 13 residues long. Only the CDR3 part of the read is kept: 39 bases, read in frame from the first base.

The sequencing input was peripheral blood. The chain joins TRBV7-9 to TRBJ2-3; no D gene can be assigned with confidence. The receptor's source is a woman aged 35 to 49 who had recovered from COVID-19. The CDR3 has the sequence CASSLAPADTQYF. The sequence in DNA is TGTGCCAGCAGCTTAGCACCTGCGGATACGCAGTATTTT.